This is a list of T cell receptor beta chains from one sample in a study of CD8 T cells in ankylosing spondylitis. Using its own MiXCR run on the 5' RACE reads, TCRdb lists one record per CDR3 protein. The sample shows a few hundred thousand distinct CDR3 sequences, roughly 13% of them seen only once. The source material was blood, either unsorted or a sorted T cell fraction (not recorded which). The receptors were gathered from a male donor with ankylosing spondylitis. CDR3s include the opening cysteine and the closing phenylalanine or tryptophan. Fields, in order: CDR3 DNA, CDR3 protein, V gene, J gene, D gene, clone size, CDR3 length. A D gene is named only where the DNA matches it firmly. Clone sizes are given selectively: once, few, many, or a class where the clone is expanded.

DNA: TGTGCCATCAGAGAACGACTAGCGGGAGGCCATGAGCAGTTCTTC
CDR3: CAIRERLAGGHEQFF
V: TRBV10-3
J: TRBJ2-1
D: TRBD2
size: -
length: 15

DNA: TGTGCCAGCAAGCCGGGACAGCTTGTCGGGGAGCTGTTTTTT
CDR3: CASKPGQLVGELFF
V: TRBV7-2
J: TRBJ2-2
D: TRBD1
size: -
length: 14

DNA: TGTGCCAGCAGCTTAGAGGCCTGGGCGGGAGGCACAGATACGCAGTATTTT
CDR3: CASSLEAWAGGTDTQYF
V: TRBV7-6
J: TRBJ2-3
D: TRBD2
size: -
length: 17

DNA: TGTGCCAGCAGCCCTCCAGCGGGACGCTTCCAAGAGACCCAGTACTTC
CDR3: CASSPPAGRFQETQYF
V: TRBV9
J: TRBJ2-5
D: TRBD2
size: few
length: 16

DNA: TGTGCCAGCAGTGAAACGGCTAATGAAAAACTGTTTTTT
CDR3: CASSETANEKLFF
V: TRBV2
J: TRBJ1-4
D: -
size: few
length: 13

DNA: TGTGCCAGCAGCTTGTGGACTAGCGGCAACTACGAGCAGTACTTC
CDR3: CASSLWTSGNYEQYF
V: TRBV11-2
J: TRBJ2-7
D: TRBD2
size: many
length: 15

DNA: TGCAGCGTTGTGGAGGTCCCTGAAGCTTTCTTT
CDR3: CSVVEVPEAFF
V: TRBV29-1
J: TRBJ1-1
D: -
size: -
length: 11

DNA: TGTGCCAGCAGCCGGGGGCGTGAGCAGTTCTTC
CDR3: CASSRGREQFF
V: TRBV3-1
J: TRBJ2-1
D: -
size: many
length: 11

DNA: TGTGCCAGCAGCTTAGGAGGCTCGCGGACGGGAAACACCATATATTTT
CDR3: CASSLGGSRTGNTIYF
V: TRBV11-2
J: TRBJ1-3
D: -
size: -
length: 16

DNA: TGTGCCAGCTCACCCTCCGGGACAGCGAATTCACCCCTCCACTTT
CDR3: CASSPSGTANSPLHF
V: TRBV18
J: TRBJ1-6
D: TRBD1
size: few
length: 15

DNA: TGTGCCACCAGCAGGGACAGGGGGTTATACAATGAGCAGTTCTTC
CDR3: CATSRDRGLYNEQFF
V: TRBV15
J: TRBJ2-1
D: TRBD1
size: -
length: 15

DNA: TGTGCCAGCAGTGAATTGGAGCCCCTAGAACCCGGGGAGCTGTTTTTT
CDR3: CASSELEPLEPGELFF
V: TRBV6-1
J: TRBJ2-2
D: -
size: few
length: 16

DNA: TGTGCCAGCGCTATAGGACTAGCGGGACCCAAATACTTC
CDR3: CASAIGLAGPKYF
V: TRBV6-2/TRBV6-3
J: TRBJ2-7
D: TRBD2
size: -
length: 13

DNA: TGCGCCAGCAGCTTGGATTTGCAGGGGGGGACGACAGATACGCAGTATTTT
CDR3: CASSLDLQGGTTDTQYF
V: TRBV5-1
J: TRBJ2-3
D: -
size: few
length: 17

DNA: TGCAGTGCTGGTTGGACTAGCGGGAGAGGGAGCTCCTACAATGAGCAGTTCTTC
CDR3: CSAGWTSGRGSSYNEQFF
V: TRBV20-1
J: TRBJ2-1
D: TRBD2
size: -
length: 18

DNA: TGTGCCACCCGGACAGGAACTACCGGGGAGCTGTTTTTT
CDR3: CATRTGTTGELFF
V: TRBV2
J: TRBJ2-2
D: TRBD1
size: many
length: 13

DNA: TGCAGCGCTGATACGCAGTATTTT
CDR3: CSADTQYF
V: TRBV29-1
J: TRBJ2-3
D: -
size: -
length: 8

DNA: TGTGCCAGCAGCTTGGGGAGCGGGAGGGCCTACAATGAGCAGTTCTTC
CDR3: CASSLGSGRAYNEQFF
V: TRBV7-9
J: TRBJ2-1
D: TRBD2
size: -
length: 16

DNA: TGCAGCGTTGAAGCTTTCGACGGGACATCTAATGAAAAACTGTTTTTT
CDR3: CSVEAFDGTSNEKLFF
V: TRBV29-1
J: TRBJ1-4
D: -
size: few
length: 16

DNA: TGTGCCAGCAGCCCCAGGGGGGGCGGTCCGGAAAAACTGTTTTTT
CDR3: CASSPRGGGPEKLFF
V: TRBV7-2
J: TRBJ1-4
D: TRBD1
size: many
length: 15

DNA: TGCGCCAGCAGCTTCAATAGCGGGAGATCAGCAGATACGCAGTATTTT
CDR3: CASSFNSGRSADTQYF
V: TRBV5-1
J: TRBJ2-3
D: TRBD2
size: few
length: 16

DNA: TGTGCCACCAGCCATCCTAGCGGGACCGGGGAGCTGTTTTTT
CDR3: CATSHPSGTGELFF
V: TRBV24-1
J: TRBJ2-2
D: TRBD2
size: few
length: 14

DNA: TGTGCCACCAGTGATTTGTGGGGTTCCATAAATGAGCAGTTCTTC
CDR3: CATSDLWGSINEQFF
V: TRBV24-1
J: TRBJ2-1
D: -
size: many
length: 15

DNA: TGTGCCAGCTCACCACCCGGGACAGGGAACACAGATACGCAGTATTTT
CDR3: CASSPPGTGNTDTQYF
V: TRBV18
J: TRBJ2-3
D: TRBD1
size: -
length: 16

DNA: TGCGCCAGCAGCTCTTCGACAGGGACAAGCTATGGCTACACCTTC
CDR3: CASSSSTGTSYGYTF
V: TRBV5-1
J: TRBJ1-2
D: TRBD1
size: -
length: 15

DNA: TGTGCCATCCTGTTTGGTCCAAACACTGAAGCTTTCTTT
CDR3: CAILFGPNTEAFF
V: TRBV30
J: TRBJ1-1
D: -
size: -
length: 13

DNA: TGCAGTGCTAGCAGTAGAGGGGACAACAACTATGGCTACACCTTC
CDR3: CSASSRGDNNYGYTF
V: TRBV20-1
J: TRBJ1-2
D: -
size: -
length: 15

DNA: TGCGCCAGCAGCTTGGAGCCTCACGGGAACACTGAAGCTTTCTTT
CDR3: CASSLEPHGNTEAFF
V: TRBV5-1
J: TRBJ1-1
D: -
size: many
length: 15

DNA: TGCGCCAGCAGCTTGGAACAGAATAATTCACCCCTCCACTTT
CDR3: CASSLEQNNSPLHF
V: TRBV5-1
J: TRBJ1-6
D: -
size: -
length: 14

DNA: TGTGCCACCAGCAATGAGTTCTTT
CDR3: CATSNEFF
V: TRBV24-1
J: TRBJ1-1
D: -
size: -
length: 8

DNA: TGTGCCAGCAGCTTAGATTCCAATCAGCCCCAGCATTTT
CDR3: CASSLDSNQPQHF
V: TRBV5-1
J: TRBJ1-5
D: -
size: many
length: 13

DNA: TGTGCCATCAGTGAAGGATATAGCAATCAGCCCCAGCATTTT
CDR3: CAISEGYSNQPQHF
V: TRBV10-3
J: TRBJ1-5
D: -
size: -
length: 14

DNA: TGTGCCATCAGGGCCCAGGGGGGCAATGAGCAGTTCTTC
CDR3: CAIRAQGGNEQFF
V: TRBV10-3
J: TRBJ2-1
D: -
size: few
length: 13

DNA: TGTGCCAGCAGTGCACCGATCTACGAGCAGTACTTC
CDR3: CASSAPIYEQYF
V: TRBV12-3/TRBV12-4
J: TRBJ2-7
D: -
size: few
length: 12

DNA: TGTGCCAGCAGCGTACTAGCGGATGGCCACAATGAGCAGTTCTTC
CDR3: CASSVLADGHNEQFF
V: TRBV7-9
J: TRBJ2-1
D: TRBD2
size: many
length: 15

DNA: TGCGCCAGCAGCTTGGTGGGGCCCCAAGAGACCCAGTACTTC
CDR3: CASSLVGPQETQYF
V: TRBV5-1
J: TRBJ2-5
D: -
size: many
length: 14

DNA: TGCAGCGCCCTAACAGGGGAAGAGACCCAGTACTTC
CDR3: CSALTGEETQYF
V: TRBV29-1
J: TRBJ2-5
D: TRBD1
size: few
length: 12

DNA: TGTGCCATCAGTGAGTCTGCCAGCGGGAGGAGAGATACGCAGTATTTT
CDR3: CAISESASGRRDTQYF
V: TRBV10-3
J: TRBJ2-3
D: TRBD2
size: many
length: 16

DNA: TGCGCCAGCATCACCGGGACACCCGGGGATACGCAGTATTTT
CDR3: CASITGTPGDTQYF
V: TRBV5-1
J: TRBJ2-3
D: -
size: -
length: 14

DNA: TGTGCCAGCAGCCAGCTGGCCCGCCCAGATACGCAGTATTTT
CDR3: CASSQLARPDTQYF
V: TRBV14
J: TRBJ2-3
D: -
size: few
length: 14

DNA: TGTGCCAGCAGTGAGGGGTACCAAGAGACCCAGTACTTC
CDR3: CASSEGYQETQYF
V: TRBV2
J: TRBJ2-5
D: -
size: few
length: 13

DNA: TGCGCCAGCAGCCAAGATATTAGGGGGCCCTCTCAGTACTTC
CDR3: CASSQDIRGPSQYF
V: TRBV4-1
J: TRBJ2-4
D: TRBD1
size: few
length: 14

DNA: TGTGCCAGCAGTGAAATGAGCTCCTACAATGAGCAGTTCTTC
CDR3: CASSEMSSYNEQFF
V: TRBV6-1
J: TRBJ2-1
D: -
size: -
length: 14

DNA: TGTGCCAGCAGCTCGCAAATACAGCTAGCCAAAAACATTCAGTACTTC
CDR3: CASSSQIQLAKNIQYF
V: TRBV11-3
J: TRBJ2-4
D: -
size: few
length: 16

DNA: TGCGCCAGCAGCTCTCAGGGACAGCAAGAGACCCAGTACTTC
CDR3: CASSSQGQQETQYF
V: TRBV5-1
J: TRBJ2-5
D: TRBD1
size: few
length: 14

DNA: TGTGCCAGCAGTGATCGGACTAGCGTTTACAATGAGCAGTTCTTC
CDR3: CASSDRTSVYNEQFF
V: TRBV2
J: TRBJ2-1
D: TRBD2
size: -
length: 15

DNA: TGCAGCGTTGAACTCTATGGCTACACCTTC
CDR3: CSVELYGYTF
V: TRBV29-1
J: TRBJ1-2
D: -
size: -
length: 10

DNA: TGTGCCAGCAGCTACGGCCACCAAGAGACCCAGTACTTC
CDR3: CASSYGHQETQYF
V: TRBV11-2
J: TRBJ2-5
D: -
size: -
length: 13

DNA: TGCAGCGTTGAAGATCCTTACAATGAGCAGTTCTTC
CDR3: CSVEDPYNEQFF
V: TRBV29-1
J: TRBJ2-1
D: -
size: few
length: 12

DNA: TGCAGCGTTGGGACTCATGAAGGTCAGCCCCAGCATTTT
CDR3: CSVGTHEGQPQHF
V: TRBV29-1
J: TRBJ1-5
D: -
size: -
length: 13

DNA: TGCAGTGCTAGACCTATTCACAGGAACCAAGAGACCCAGTACTTC
CDR3: CSARPIHRNQETQYF
V: TRBV20-1
J: TRBJ2-5
D: -
size: few
length: 15

DNA: TGTGCCAGCAGCCAGCACGCCTACGACGGACCCCAATATTTT
CDR3: CASSQHAYDGPQYF
V: TRBV5-4
J: TRBJ1-3
D: -
size: -
length: 14

DNA: TGTGCCAGCAAGGCGAGCGGGAGGGGAAACATTCAGTACTTC
CDR3: CASKASGRGNIQYF
V: TRBV6-1
J: TRBJ2-4
D: TRBD2
size: few
length: 14

DNA: TGTGCCAGCGGACAGGGCGGCTACGAGCAGTACTTC
CDR3: CASGQGGYEQYF
V: TRBV12-3/TRBV12-4
J: TRBJ2-7
D: TRBD1
size: many
length: 12

DNA: TGTGCCAGCAGTTTACAACCAGGAGGGGATCAGCCCCAGCATTTT
CDR3: CASSLQPGGDQPQHF
V: TRBV12-3/TRBV12-4
J: TRBJ1-5
D: -
size: many
length: 15

DNA: TGTGCCATCAGTGAGCCATCCGGGACAGGGGTATACGAGCAGTACTTC
CDR3: CAISEPSGTGVYEQYF
V: TRBV10-3
J: TRBJ2-7
D: TRBD1
size: few
length: 16

DNA: TGTGCCACTACCGACAGGGGGGGAACCGGGGAGCTGTTTTTT
CDR3: CATTDRGGTGELFF
V: TRBV6-2/TRBV6-3
J: TRBJ2-2
D: TRBD1
size: few
length: 14

DNA: TGCAGCGTTGAAGGGGCGTATTTCACAGATACGCAGTATTTT
CDR3: CSVEGAYFTDTQYF
V: TRBV29-1
J: TRBJ2-3
D: -
size: few
length: 14

DNA: TGTGCCACCAGCAACCCGACAGGGGGCCTCGGTCAGCCCCAGCATTTT
CDR3: CATSNPTGGLGQPQHF
V: TRBV15
J: TRBJ1-5
D: TRBD1
size: -
length: 16